Below, 4 T cell receptor beta chains from the same sample are listed, as sequenced in a study of regulatory T cells in long-lasting Graves disease. Stated time point: persistent/refractory GD, antithyroid drugs over 5 years with positive TRAb. PBMC-extracted RNA yielded the TCR library. In building TCR beta libraries, iRepertoire HTBI primers were used together with Arm-PCR of CDR3 regions. TCRdb re-derived calls from the multiplex PCR reads in MiXCR, one entry per CDR3 protein. In the table there are under 500,000 distinct CDR3 sequences, roughly 20% of which are singletons. Sequenced material: peripheral blood mononuclear cells (PBMCs), taken when the disease was refractory, from a patient treated with antithyroid drugs. These receptor sequences come from a female donor with Graves disease.

The sample holds many counts of this clonotype. V is TRBV12-3 or TRBV12-4 and J is TRBJ1-1; D is ambiguous. Trimming removed 2 bases from V and 6 bases from J, with 13 bases in between. This CDR3 region has 14 residues. CDR3 DNA: TGTGCCAGCAGTTTACATGCGGGAGGCGCTGAAGCTTTCTTT. As protein: CASSLHAGGAEAFF.

This clonotype was counted at least ten times. The rearrangement uses TRBV6-1 and TRBJ2-5; no firm D call. This CDR3 is 10 amino acids long. Germline V lookup: CDR1 MNHNS, CDR2 SASEGT. Trimming pared 11 bases from V and 5 bases from J, leaving 9 bases between. The CDR3 sequence: CADPRETQYF. In DNA form, the CDR3 reads TGTGCCGACCCTCGTGAGACCCAGTACTTC.

This clonotype was counted between two and nine times. V gene TRBV7-8 combines with J gene TRBJ2-2; TRBD2 matches at 8 bases. Germline CDR1 is SGHVS and CDR2 is FQNEAQ. J lost 5 bases, V lost 5 bases, and 7 bases had no gene match. The CDR3 extends over 15 amino acids. The CDR3 sequence: CASSLRGGRTGELFF. DNA for the CDR3: TGTGCCAGCAGCCTAAGGGGCGGGAGGACCGGGGAGCTGTTTTTT.

This clonotype was detected many times. This chain uses TRBV11-2 with TRBJ2-4; possibly TRBD2 for D (6 bases). The germline CDR1 and CDR2 sequences are SGHAT and FQNNGV. There are 16 residues in the CDR3. V dropped 0 bases and J dropped 3 bases, with 12 bases sitting between them. This chain's CDR3 is CASSLDAGLGKNIQYF. The CDR3 DNA follows: TGTGCCAGCAGCTTAGATGCGGGGCTCGGCAAAAACATTCAGTACTTC.